This TCR beta chain was identified during a study of identical twins. CDR3 length: 16 residues. Germline CDR1 is WNHNN and CDR2 is SYGVQD (reference sequence). The V and J ends lost 3 bases and 10 bases respectively, with 23 bases between them. With no exceptions, donors were healthy Caucasians. This clonotype was seen more than once but under ten times. What it binds is unknown. Study-wide results and caveats: Invariant MAIT and iNKT cells are populations that could partly confound zero-insertion analyses. With abundant cord blood beta clonotypes, insertions were fewer; memory repertoires showed no such pattern.

Unique molecular identifiers were present on the cDNA, and a universal primer site came from template switching. TCRdb used MiXCR to reprocess the 5' RACE reads, holding one entry per CDR3 protein. The sample has hundreds of thousands of distinct CDR3 sequences, around 12% seen once; the top ten hold 7.2%. The same sample was also used in a study of yellow fever vaccine responses in identical twins.

This clonotype originated in a woman aged 18-30 years in good health. Specimen: CD8+ T cells sorted from blood. The chain uses TRBV10-1 and TRBJ2-3; weak D call: TRBD1 (5 bases). The CDR3 is CASSEGVQGPEVAQYF. The CDR3 nucleotides read TGCGCCAGCAGTGAAGGGGTCCAGGGTCCCGAGGTGGCGCAGTATTTT.